This T cell receptor (beta chain) is drawn from a study of T-cell memory formation after mild COVID-19. Whole-study results and caveats: Clones shrinking from day 15 to 85 showed even CD4/CD8 mixes; later expanders tilted CD4+. The finding that pre-infection memory included some responding clones suggested that cross-reactive memory joined. Those CD4+ clones that contracted were mainly in CM and EM (CD8+ ones in EMRA).

Of note for this clonotype: Its antigen is not known.

5'RACE primed at constant segments yielded TCR alpha and TCR beta cDNA libraries bearing sample barcodes and UMIs. TCRdb analysed the 5' RACE reads with MiXCR anew, one entry per CDR3 protein. The sample lists roughly 250,000 distinct CDR3 sequences; around 17% were seen once. CDR3 length: 13 amino acids. V was pared by 7 bases and J by 6 bases, with 16 bases between. The chain has TRBV12-3 or TRBV12-4 and TRBJ2-7, with D tentatively TRBD1 (6 bases). The clonotype comes from a man younger than 30 who had mild COVID-19 (a few samples of this study predate the infection). Cell type and time point are not known. The sample taken for sequencing was PBMCs or a T cell subset sorted from them (not recorded which). The CDR3 nucleotides read TGTGCCAGCACCAGGGGAAGAATTGGCGAGCAGTACTTC. This sequence encodes CASTRGRIGEQYF.